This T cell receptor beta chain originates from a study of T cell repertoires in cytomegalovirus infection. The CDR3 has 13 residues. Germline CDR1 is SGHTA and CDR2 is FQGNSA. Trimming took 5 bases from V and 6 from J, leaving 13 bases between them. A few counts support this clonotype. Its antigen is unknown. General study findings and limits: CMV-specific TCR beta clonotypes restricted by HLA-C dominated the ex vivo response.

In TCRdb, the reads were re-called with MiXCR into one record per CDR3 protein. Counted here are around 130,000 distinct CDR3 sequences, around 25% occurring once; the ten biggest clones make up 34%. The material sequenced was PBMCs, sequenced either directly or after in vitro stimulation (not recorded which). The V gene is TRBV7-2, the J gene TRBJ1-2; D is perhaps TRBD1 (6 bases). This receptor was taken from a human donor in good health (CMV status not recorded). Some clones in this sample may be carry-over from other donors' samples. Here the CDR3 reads CASSRGGGNGYTF. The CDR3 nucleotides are TGTGCCAGCAGCCGAGGGGGGGGTAATGGCTACACCTTC.